A selection of T cell receptor beta chains follows, all from one sample in a study of CD8+CD57+ T cells in acquired aplastic anemia. TCRdb independently ran MiXCR on the reads; one entry per CDR3 protein. Here the sample spans 400,000 to 450,000 distinct CDR3 sequences, roughly 68% being singletons. Material for sequencing was sorted CD4+, CD8+, or CD8+CD57+ T cells (not recorded which) from PBMCs. The receptors shown here come from a human donor in good health, serving as a control. CDR3s include the opening cysteine and the closing phenylalanine or tryptophan. The order of the fields is clone size, V gene, J gene, CDR3 length, D gene, CDR3 DNA, CDR3 protein. A D gene is named only where the DNA matches it firmly. Clone size appears in some rows only: once, few, many, or a class for an expanded clone.

clone_size: -; v_call: TRBV7-9; j_call: TRBJ1-2; cdr3_length: 14; d_call: -; cdr3_nt: TGTGCCAGCAGCCCGTTGGACAAAATGTCCCCTCCCACCTTC; cdr3_aa: CASSPLDKMSPPTF
clone_size: -; v_call: TRBV7-3; j_call: TRBJ2-7; cdr3_length: 14; d_call: -; cdr3_nt: TGTGCCAGCAGTTCCGGGACAAGCTCCTACGAGCAGTACTTC; cdr3_aa: CASSSGTSSYEQYF
clone_size: -; v_call: TRBV10-1; j_call: TRBJ1-4; cdr3_length: 14; d_call: -; cdr3_nt: TGCGCCAGCAGCTTTGAAACAACTAATGAAAAACTGTTTTTT; cdr3_aa: CASSFETTNEKLFF
clone_size: -; v_call: TRBV20-1; j_call: TRBJ2-1; cdr3_length: 12; d_call: TRBD2; cdr3_nt: TGCAGTGCCGGCTTCCCTCGACGGGGGGAGTTCTTC; cdr3_aa: CSAGFPRRGEFF
clone_size: -; v_call: TRBV7-8; j_call: TRBJ2-7; cdr3_length: 15; d_call: TRBD1; cdr3_nt: TGCGCCAGCAGCTCCGGGACAGGGGGCTCCTACGAGCCGTACTTC; cdr3_aa: CASSSGTGGSYEPYF
clone_size: many; v_call: TRBV5-8; j_call: TRBJ1-1; cdr3_length: 11; d_call: -; cdr3_nt: TGTGCCAGCAGCATAGTGGATGAAGCTTTCTTT; cdr3_aa: CASSIVDEAFF
clone_size: -; v_call: TRBV20-1; j_call: TRBJ2-1; cdr3_length: 15; d_call: -; cdr3_nt: TGCAGTGCTAGAGATCACTTCGGGGAGTACAATGAGCAGTTCTTC; cdr3_aa: CSARDHFGEYNEQFF
clone_size: -; v_call: TRBV10-3; j_call: TRBJ2-1; cdr3_length: 14; d_call: TRBD2; cdr3_nt: TGTGCCATCCAGGAGCGGGGGGACTACAATGAGCAGTTCTTC; cdr3_aa: CAIQERGDYNEQFF
clone_size: -; v_call: TRBV24-1; j_call: TRBJ1-2; cdr3_length: 16; d_call: TRBD1; cdr3_nt: TGTGCCACCAGCCAGGGAGACGGGACAGCCATCTATGGCTACACCTTC; cdr3_aa: CATSQGDGTAIYGYTF
clone_size: -; v_call: TRBV9; j_call: TRBJ2-7; cdr3_length: 16; d_call: -; cdr3_nt: TGTGCCAGCAGCGCTGCCAGGGGGGGAGCTGGGAACGAGCAGTACTTC; cdr3_aa: CASSAARGGAGNEQYF
clone_size: few; v_call: TRBV12-3/TRBV12-4; j_call: TRBJ1-1; cdr3_length: 14; d_call: -; cdr3_nt: TGTGCCAGCAGCATGGAGTCCTTAAACACTGAAGCTTTCTTT; cdr3_aa: CASSMESLNTEAFF
clone_size: -; v_call: TRBV5-5; j_call: TRBJ2-1; cdr3_length: 16; d_call: TRBD1; cdr3_nt: TGTGCCAGCAGCCCACGCCCGGGACAGTTGGTGGATACGCAGTTCTTC; cdr3_aa: CASSPRPGQLVDTQFF
clone_size: many; v_call: TRBV7-2; j_call: TRBJ2-1; cdr3_length: 13; d_call: TRBD2; cdr3_nt: TGTGCCAGAGCGGGGCAGGGTGGCGATGAGCAGTTCTTC; cdr3_aa: CARAGQGGDEQFF
clone_size: few; v_call: TRBV10-3; j_call: TRBJ2-5; cdr3_length: 13; d_call: TRBD1; cdr3_nt: TGTGCCAGCAGGAATCTACAGGGGCGGACCCAGTACTTC; cdr3_aa: CASRNLQGRTQYF
clone_size: -; v_call: TRBV5-6; j_call: TRBJ2-5; cdr3_length: 14; d_call: TRBD1; cdr3_nt: TGTGCCAGCAGCCGACAGGGCTTCAATCAGCCCCAGTACTTC; cdr3_aa: CASSRQGFNQPQYF
clone_size: many; v_call: TRBV15; j_call: TRBJ1-5; cdr3_length: 13; d_call: -; cdr3_nt: TGTGCCACCAGTTATGAGGGAAGGCAGCCCCAGCATTTT; cdr3_aa: CATSYEGRQPQHF
clone_size: -; v_call: TRBV11-2; j_call: TRBJ2-5; cdr3_length: 14; d_call: TRBD1; cdr3_nt: TGTGCCAGCAGCAGGACAGGGGAGTCGGAGACCCAGTACTTC; cdr3_aa: CASSRTGESETQYF
clone_size: -; v_call: TRBV7-2; j_call: TRBJ2-7; cdr3_length: 13; d_call: -; cdr3_nt: TGTGCCAGCAGCTTGACCAGGGAAGAGACGCAGTACTTC; cdr3_aa: CASSLTREETQYF
clone_size: -; v_call: TRBV12-3/TRBV12-4; j_call: TRBJ1-5; cdr3_length: 15; d_call: -; cdr3_nt: TGTGCCAGCAGCAGTTCGGCAGGGGACGATCAGCCCCAGCATTTT; cdr3_aa: CASSSSAGDDQPQHF
clone_size: -; v_call: TRBV7-8; j_call: TRBJ2-7; cdr3_length: 15; d_call: -; cdr3_nt: TGTGCCAGCAGTGGAACCTCGCACCCAACCTACGAGCAGTACTTC; cdr3_aa: CASSGTSHPTYEQYF
clone_size: few; v_call: TRBV28; j_call: TRBJ1-1; cdr3_length: 16; d_call: -; cdr3_nt: TGTGCCAGCAGACTAGGGGGGTTGGCGCCGGGCACTGAAGCTTTCTTT; cdr3_aa: CASRLGGLAPGTEAFF
clone_size: few; v_call: TRBV2; j_call: TRBJ1-2; cdr3_length: 15; d_call: TRBD1; cdr3_nt: TGTACCAGCAGTGGGGGGACAGGGAAAGGCTATGGCTACACCTTC; cdr3_aa: CTSSGGTGKGYGYTF
clone_size: many; v_call: TRBV6-6; j_call: TRBJ1-4; cdr3_length: 15; d_call: -; cdr3_nt: TGTGCCAGCAGGCAAGGGACCCCACCGAATGAAAAACTGTTTTTT; cdr3_aa: CASRQGTPPNEKLFF
clone_size: -; v_call: TRBV7-2; j_call: TRBJ1-1; cdr3_length: 13; d_call: -; cdr3_nt: TGTGCCAGCAGCTCCCGACGGGACACTGAAGCGTATTTT; cdr3_aa: CASSSRRDTEAYF
clone_size: once; v_call: TRBV7-8; j_call: TRBJ2-2; cdr3_length: 16; d_call: -; cdr3_nt: TGTGCCAGCAGCGTCTTGGGGCATCAAAACGCCGGGGTGCTGTTTTTT; cdr3_aa: CASSVLGHQNAGVLFF
clone_size: many; v_call: TRBV19; j_call: TRBJ2-5; cdr3_length: 15; d_call: TRBD1; cdr3_nt: TGTGCCAGTAGTATGGCCGGGACAGTTGGGGAGACCCAGTACTTC; cdr3_aa: CASSMAGTVGETQYF
clone_size: -; v_call: TRBV7-2; j_call: TRBJ2-7; cdr3_length: 16; d_call: -; cdr3_nt: TGTGCCAGCAGCTTAGCGGTTGGACCCAGCTCCTACGAGCAGTACTTC; cdr3_aa: CASSLAVGPSSYEQYF
clone_size: -; v_call: TRBV10-3; j_call: TRBJ2-7; cdr3_length: 15; d_call: -; cdr3_nt: TGTGCCATCCCTCCCGGTGTAGCGGCTTCCTACGAGCAGTACTTC; cdr3_aa: CAIPPGVAASYEQYF
clone_size: few; v_call: TRBV18; j_call: TRBJ2-2; cdr3_length: 13; d_call: -; cdr3_nt: TGTGCCAGCTCCCACCCAGCCACCGGGGAGCTGTTTTTT; cdr3_aa: CASSHPATGELFF
clone_size: -; v_call: TRBV5-1; j_call: TRBJ2-7; cdr3_length: 13; d_call: -; cdr3_nt: TGCGCCAGCAGCCCACGAGGCAATCTGGAGCAGTACTTC; cdr3_aa: CASSPRGNLEQYF
clone_size: -; v_call: TRBV2; j_call: TRBJ1-1; cdr3_length: 14; d_call: -; cdr3_nt: TGTGCCAGGACCCCCCCACAGGGAGGAACTGAAGCTTTCTTT; cdr3_aa: CARTPPQGGTEAFF
clone_size: -; v_call: TRBV12-3/TRBV12-4; j_call: TRBJ2-1; cdr3_length: 17; d_call: TRBD1; cdr3_nt: TGTGCCATCACAGCCCAGACAGGGGCTCACCCTAACAATGAGCAGTTCTTC; cdr3_aa: CAITAQTGAHPNNEQFF
clone_size: -; v_call: TRBV7-3; j_call: TRBJ2-1; cdr3_length: 15; d_call: -; cdr3_nt: TGTGCCAGCAGCTCAGGCCGGGGCGCCAGGTGTGAGAGATTCTTC; cdr3_aa: CASSSGRGARCERFF
clone_size: -; v_call: TRBV20-1; j_call: TRBJ2-7; cdr3_length: 13; d_call: TRBD1; cdr3_nt: TGCAGTGCTACGCCAGGACAGGGGCGCGAGCAGTACTTC; cdr3_aa: CSATPGQGREQYF
clone_size: many; v_call: TRBV7-2; j_call: TRBJ1-3; cdr3_length: 15; d_call: -; cdr3_nt: TGTGCCAGCAGCCAGGGACCGTCCTCTGGAAACACCATATATTTT; cdr3_aa: CASSQGPSSGNTIYF
clone_size: -; v_call: TRBV6-5; j_call: TRBJ2-7; cdr3_length: 13; d_call: -; cdr3_nt: TGTGCCAGCAGTGCAGACCGGTCCTACGAGCAGTACTTC; cdr3_aa: CASSADRSYEQYF